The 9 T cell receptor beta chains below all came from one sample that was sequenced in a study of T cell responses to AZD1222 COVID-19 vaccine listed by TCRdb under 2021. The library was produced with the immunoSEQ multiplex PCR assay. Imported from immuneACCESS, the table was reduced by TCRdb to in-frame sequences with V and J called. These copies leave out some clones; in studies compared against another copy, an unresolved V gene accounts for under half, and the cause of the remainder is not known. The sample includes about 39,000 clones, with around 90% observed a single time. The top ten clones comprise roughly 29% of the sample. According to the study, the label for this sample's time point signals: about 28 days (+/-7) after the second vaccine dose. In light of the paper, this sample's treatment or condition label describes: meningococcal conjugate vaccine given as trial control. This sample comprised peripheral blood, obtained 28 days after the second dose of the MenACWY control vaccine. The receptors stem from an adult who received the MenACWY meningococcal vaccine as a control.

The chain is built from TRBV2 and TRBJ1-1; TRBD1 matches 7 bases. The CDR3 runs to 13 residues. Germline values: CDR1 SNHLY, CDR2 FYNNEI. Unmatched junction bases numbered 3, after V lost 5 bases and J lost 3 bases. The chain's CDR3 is CASSSTGYTEAFF. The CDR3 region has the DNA TGTGCCAGCAGTTCGACAGGGTACACTGAAGCTTTCTTT.

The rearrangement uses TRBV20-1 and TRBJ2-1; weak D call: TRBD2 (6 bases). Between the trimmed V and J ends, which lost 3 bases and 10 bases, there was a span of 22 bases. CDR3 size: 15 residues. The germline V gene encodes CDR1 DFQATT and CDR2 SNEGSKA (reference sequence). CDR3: CSASLLTGVYGEQFF. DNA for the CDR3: TGCAGTGCTAGTTTGCTGACGGGAGTTTACGGAGAGCAGTTCTTC.

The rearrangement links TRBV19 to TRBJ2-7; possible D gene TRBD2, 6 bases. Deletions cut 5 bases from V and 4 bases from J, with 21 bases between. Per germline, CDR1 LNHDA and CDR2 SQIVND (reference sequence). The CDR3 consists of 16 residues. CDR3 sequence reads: CASSRNSGVKSYEQYF. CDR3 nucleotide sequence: TGTGCCAGTAGTCGGAATAGCGGAGTTAAGAGTTACGAGCAGTACTTC.

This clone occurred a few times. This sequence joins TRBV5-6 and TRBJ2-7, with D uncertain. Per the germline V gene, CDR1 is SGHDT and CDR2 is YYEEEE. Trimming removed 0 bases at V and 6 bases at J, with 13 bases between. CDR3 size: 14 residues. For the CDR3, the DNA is TGTGCCAGCAGCTTGGTCGGAGTTATCCCCGAGCAGTACTTC. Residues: CASSLVGVIPEQYF.

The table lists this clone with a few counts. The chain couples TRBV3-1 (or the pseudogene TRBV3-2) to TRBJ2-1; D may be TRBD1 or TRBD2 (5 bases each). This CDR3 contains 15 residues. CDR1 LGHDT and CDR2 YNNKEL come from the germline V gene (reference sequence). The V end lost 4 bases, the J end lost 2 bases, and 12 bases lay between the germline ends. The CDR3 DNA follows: TGTGCCAGCAGCCTGGGGAGAGGGGCCTACAATGAGCAGTTCTTC. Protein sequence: CASSLGRGAYNEQFF.

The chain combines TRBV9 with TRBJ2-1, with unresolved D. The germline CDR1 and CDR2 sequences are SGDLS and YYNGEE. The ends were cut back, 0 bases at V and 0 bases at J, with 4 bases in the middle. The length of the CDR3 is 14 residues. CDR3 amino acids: CASSVGRSYNEQFF. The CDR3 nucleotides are TGTGCCAGCAGCGTAGGTCGCTCCTACAATGAGCAGTTCTTC. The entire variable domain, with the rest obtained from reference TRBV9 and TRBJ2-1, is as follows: DSGVTQTPKHLITATGQRVTLRCSPRSGDLSVYWYQQSLDQGLQFLIQYYNGEERAKGNILERFSAQQFPDLHSELNLSSLELGDSALYFCASSVGRSYNEQFFGPGTRLTVL.

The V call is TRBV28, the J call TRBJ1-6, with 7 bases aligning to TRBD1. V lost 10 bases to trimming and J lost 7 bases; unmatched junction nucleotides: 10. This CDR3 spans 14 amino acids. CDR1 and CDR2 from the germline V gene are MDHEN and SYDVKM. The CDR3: CATDSDRENSPLHF. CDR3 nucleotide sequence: TGTGCCACAGACTCCGACAGGGAAAATTCACCCCTCCACTTT.

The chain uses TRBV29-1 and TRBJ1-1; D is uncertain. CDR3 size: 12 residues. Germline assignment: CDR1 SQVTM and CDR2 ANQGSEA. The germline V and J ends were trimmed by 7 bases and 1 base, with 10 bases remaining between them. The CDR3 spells CSAERANTEAFF. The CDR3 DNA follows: TGCAGCGCCGAAAGGGCGAACACTGAAGCTTTCTTT.

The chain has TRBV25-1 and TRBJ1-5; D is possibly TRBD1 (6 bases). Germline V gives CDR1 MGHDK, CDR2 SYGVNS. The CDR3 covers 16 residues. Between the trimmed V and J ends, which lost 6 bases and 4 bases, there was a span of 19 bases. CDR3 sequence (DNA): TGTGCCAGCAGGGGAACTTTGACAGGTTTTAATCAGCCCCAGCATTTT. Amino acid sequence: CASRGTLTGFNQPQHF.